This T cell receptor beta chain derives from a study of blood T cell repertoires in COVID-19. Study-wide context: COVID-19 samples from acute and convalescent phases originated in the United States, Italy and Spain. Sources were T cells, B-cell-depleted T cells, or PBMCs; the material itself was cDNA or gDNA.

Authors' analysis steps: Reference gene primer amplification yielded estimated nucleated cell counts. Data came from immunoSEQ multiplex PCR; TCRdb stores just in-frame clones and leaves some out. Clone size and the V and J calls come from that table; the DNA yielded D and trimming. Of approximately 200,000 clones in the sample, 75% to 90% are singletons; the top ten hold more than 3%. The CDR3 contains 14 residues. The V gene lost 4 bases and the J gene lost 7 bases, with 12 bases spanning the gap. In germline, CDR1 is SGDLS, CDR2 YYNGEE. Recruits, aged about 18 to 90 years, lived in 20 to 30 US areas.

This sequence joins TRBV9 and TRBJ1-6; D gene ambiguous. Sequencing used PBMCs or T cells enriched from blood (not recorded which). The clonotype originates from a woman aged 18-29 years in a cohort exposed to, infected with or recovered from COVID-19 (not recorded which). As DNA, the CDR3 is TGTGCCAGCAGCCTCAGGACTGAGAATTCACCCCTCCACTTT. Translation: CASSLRTENSPLHF. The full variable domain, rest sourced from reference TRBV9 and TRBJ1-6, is DSGVTQTPKHLITATGQRVTLRCSPRSGDLSVYWYQQSLDQGLQFLIQYYNGEERAKGNILERFSAQQFPDLHSELNLSSLELGDSALYFCASSLRTENSPLHFGNGTRLTVT.